This T cell receptor (beta chain) was recorded in a study of cytomegalovirus exposure and HLA in healthy donors. Trimming left V 4 bases short and J 3 bases short, with 9 bases between. Germline lookup yields CDR1 GTSNPN and CDR2 SVGIG (reference sequence). The CDR3 has 12 amino acids. Both 60 Vbeta primers and 13 Jbeta primers went into the PCR. Measured with immunoSEQ multiplex PCR; TCRdb has only the in-frame clones, and not every one. The table includes about 100,000 clones, 65% to 75% detected once. Sequenced input: PBMCs. The clonotype comes from a woman aged 18-29 years in good health and CMV-seropositive. The chain employs TRBV30 and TRBJ1-2; the D gene is possibly TRBD1 (5 bases). Here the CDR3 reads CAWTRVDYGYTF. CDR3 bases: TGTGCCTGGACCAGGGTTGACTATGGCTACACCTTC.